These 21 T cell receptor beta chains were sequenced from one sample in a study of T cell responses to AZD1222 COVID-19 vaccine (dated by TCRdb to the early 2020s). Sample time point, as interpreted from the label and publication: baseline before first vaccination. The library came from the immunoSEQ multiplex PCR assay. The source is immuneACCESS, and TCRdb retained only in-frame sequences with V and J called. Part of the clones is not carried over; for the studies checked, unresolved V genes explain less than half of this, and the remainder is unexplained. This sample lists a few hundred thousand clones; 85% to 95% were detected once. Roughly 0.6% of the sample is in the top ten clones. Sequenced material: peripheral blood, taken on day 0 of AZD1222 vaccination. The source of these receptors is an adult in good health.

V usage is TRBV28 and J usage is TRBJ2-6; 7 bases align to TRBD1. J was trimmed by 4 bases and V by 6 bases; bases with no gene match: 6. The CDR3 has 15 residues. Germline CDR1 MDHEN, CDR2 SYDVKM. In DNA, the CDR3 is TGTGCCAGCAGGGGACAGTCCCTCGGGGCCAACGTCCTGACTTTC. Its translation is CASRGQSLGANVLTF.

This chain joins TRBV5-4 and TRBJ2-3; D unresolved. V was clipped by 4 bases and J by 1 base, with 10 bases between them. The length of the CDR3 is 14 residues. CDR1 and CDR2 (germline): SGHNT, YYREEE (reference sequence). Written as DNA, the CDR3 is TGTGCCAGCAGCGACAAAGGCGGCACAGATACGCAGTATTTT. Translated, it gives CASSDKGGTDTQYF.

V and J are TRBV30 and TRBJ1-1; D ambiguous. CDR3 length: 13 amino acids. Trimming removed 6 bases at V and 1 base at J, with 12 bases between. The germline CDR1 and CDR2 sequences are GTSNPN and SVGIG (reference sequence). As DNA, the CDR3 is TGTGCCTGCAAGTCGACACCGAACACTGAAGCTTTCTTT. Protein product: CACKSTPNTEAFF.

The chain carries TRBV12-3 or TRBV12-4 and TRBJ2-7; the D gene is possibly TRBD1 (5 bases). The V end was cut by 6 bases, the J end by 6 bases, with 12 bases between. This CDR3 has 12 amino acids. CDR3: CASSLDSSEQYF. The CDR3 DNA follows: TGTGCCAGCAGCCTTGACAGTAGCGAGCAGTACTTC.

The genes are TRBV6-2 or TRBV6-3 and TRBJ2-7; D perhaps matches TRBD1 (5 bases). The CDR3 is 14 residues long. Germline V gene sequence: CDR1 MNHEY, CDR2 SVGEGT. V gave up 0 bases and J gave up 2 bases, with 8 bases separating them. This chain's CDR3 is CASSYSPRAYEQYF. CDR3 bases: TGTGCCAGCAGTTACTCCCCCAGGGCCTACGAGCAGTACTTC.

The chain recombines TRBV2 with TRBJ2-7; D perhaps matches TRBD1 (5 bases). V was pared by 9 bases and J by 1 base, with 13 bases between. The CDR3 length is 13 residues. CDR1 and CDR2 from the germline V gene are SNHLY and FYNNEI. The CDR3 DNA follows: TGTGCCAGTCGGACGACAGCTTCCTACGAGCAGTACTTC. Encoded protein: CASRTTASYEQYF.

The V gene is TRBV10-2, the J gene TRBJ2-7; a weak D match, TRBD1 (6 bases). Germline CDR1 WSHSY, CDR2 SAAADI. The ends were cut back, 11 bases at V and 7 bases at J, with 18 bases in the middle. CDR3 length equals 12 residues. The CDR3: CAGGQDQGEQYF. In DNA form, the CDR3 reads TGCGCCGGGGGCCAGGACCAAGGGGAGCAGTACTTC.

The chain combines TRBV5-5 with TRBJ1-2, with D possibly TRBD1 on 5 matching bases. The CDR3 length is 11 residues. CDR1 SGHKS and CDR2 YYEKEE come from the germline V gene (reference sequence). The V end was cut by 3 bases, the J end by 8 bases, with 8 bases between. CDR3 DNA sequence: TGTGCCAGCAGCTCGACAGTGGGCTACACCTTC. The encoded protein is CASSSTVGYTF.

The chain couples TRBV7-2 to TRBJ2-5; tentative D call: TRBD2 (6 bases). The V gene's germline CDR1 is SGHTA and CDR2 FQGNSA. This CDR3 has 14 residues. Trimming stripped 8 bases from V and 1 base from J, with 14 bases between. CDR3 bases: TGTGCCAGCGGCCAGCGGGCAATCCAAGAGACCCAGTACTTC. Amino acid sequence: CASGQRAIQETQYF.

The chain carries TRBV19 and TRBJ1-1; D remains unclear. CDR1 is LNHDA and CDR2 is SQIVND in the germline V gene (reference sequence). This CDR3 is built from 14 residues. V lost 3 bases and J lost 4, with 12 bases in between. The CDR3 nucleotides are TGTGCCAGTAGTATCGCTGGAGTGAGCACTGAAGCTTTCTTT. It encodes CASSIAGVSTEAFF.

CDR3 loop: CASGAGGNTIYF. The DNA for the CDR3 is TGTGCCAGTGGGGCGGGGGGAAACACCATATATTTT. V is TRBV28 and J is TRBJ1-3; D may be TRBD1 (5 bases). This CDR3 region has 12 residues. Trimming cost V 9 bases and J 4 bases, with 10 bases left between them. The germline V gene has CDR1 MDHEN and CDR2 SYDVKM.

This clone was found a few times. The chain recombines TRBV6-2 or TRBV6-3 with TRBJ1-1; TRBD1 matches at 8 bases. Per the germline V gene, CDR1 is MNHEY and CDR2 is SVGEGT. J was trimmed by 0 bases and V by 5 bases; bases with no gene match: 8. The CDR3 contains 16 residues. The CDR3 DNA follows: TGTGCCAGCAGTCCCGGGACAGGACTCATGAACACTGAAGCTTTCTTT. This codes for CASSPGTGLMNTEAFF.

This clone was observed a handful of times. The J gene is TRBJ1-4, the V gene TRBV30; 9 positions agree with TRBD1. There are 15 residues in the CDR3. After removal of 0 bases from V and 7 bases from J, the junction contained 6 bases not matched to a gene. CDR1 GTSNPN and CDR2 SVGIG come from the germline V gene (reference sequence). The CDR3: CAWSVPGQGVEKLFF. CDR3 DNA: TGTGCCTGGAGTGTTCCGGGACAGGGTGTTGAAAAACTGTTTTTT.

The rearrangement links TRBV3-1 (or the pseudogene TRBV3-2) to TRBJ2-3; possible D gene TRBD1, 5 bases. V was clipped by 1 base and J by 0 bases, with 8 bases between them. Germline V gene data show CDR1 as LGHDT and CDR2 as YNNKEL (reference sequence). This CDR3 has 15 amino acids. In DNA, the CDR3 is TGTGCCAGCAGCCAAGTAGCAGGGAGCACAGATACGCAGTATTTT. This gives the protein CASSQVAGSTDTQYF.

CDR3 in DNA: TGTGCCAGCAGGAGTAAGGGGACCGCTGAAGCTTTCTTT. Translation: CASRSKGTAEAFF. The V call is TRBV6-5, the J call TRBJ1-1; tentatively, D is TRBD1 (5 bases). Between the trimmed V and J ends, which lost 6 bases and 6 bases, there was a span of 14 bases. Germline V gene data show CDR1 as MNHEY and CDR2 as SVGAGI. The CDR3 length is 13 residues.

The V gene is TRBV27, the J gene TRBJ1-1; D may be TRBD1 (6 bases). There are 12 residues in the CDR3. Looked up from germline, CDR1 is MNHEY and CDR2 is SMNVEV (reference sequence). Deletions cut 7 bases from V and 12 bases from J, with 18 bases between. CDR3 amino acids: CASTPMGGKTFF. As DNA, the CDR3 is TGTGCCAGCACCCCCATGGGGGGCAAAACTTTCTTT.

The chain carries TRBV4-2 and TRBJ2-7; D assignment may be TRBD1 or TRBD2 (6 bases each). Germline lookup yields CDR1 LGHNA and CDR2 YNFKEQ. Trimming cost V 0 bases and J 7 bases, with 16 bases left between them. This CDR3 comprises 15 residues. The CDR3, as DNA: TGTGCCAGCAGCCAAGAGGGGGGCGAGACGAGGGAGCAGTACTTC. Protein product: CASSQEGGETREQYF.

V is TRBV3-1 (or the pseudogene TRBV3-2) and J is TRBJ2-5; D not certain. Germline lookup yields CDR1 LGHDT and CDR2 YNNKEL (reference sequence). Trimming cost V 0 bases and J 4 bases, with 15 bases left between them. This CDR3 has 16 residues. DNA for the CDR3: TGTGCCAGCAGCCAAGACGCTCCTCCCGAGCGAGAGACCCAGTACTTC. Translating it yields CASSQDAPPERETQYF.

The rearrangement uses TRBV14 and TRBJ2-2; no clear D. Per germline, CDR1 SGHDN and CDR2 FVKESK. V lost 4 bases and J lost 5, with 14 bases in between. The CDR3 spans 15 residues. The CDR3 region is CASSRQWPRTGELFF. The DNA of the CDR3 is TGTGCCAGCAGCCGTCAATGGCCGAGAACCGGGGAGCTGTTTTTT. Together with reference TRBV14 and TRBJ2-2, the CDR3 gives the full variable domain: EAGVTQFPSHSVIEKGQTVTLRCDPISGHDNLYWYRRVMGKEIKFLLHFVKESKQDESGMPNNRFLAERTGGTYSTLKVQPAELEDSGVYFCASSRQWPRTGELFFGEGSRLTVL.

This chain uses TRBV9 with TRBJ2-7, with a weak D call TRBD1 (5 bases). V was shortened by 3 bases and J by 0 bases, with 13 bases between the two germline ends. This CDR3 spans 15 amino acids. CDR1 and CDR2 from the germline V gene are SGDLS and YYNGEE. The CDR3, as DNA: TGTGCCAGCAGCGGGGGCCCGAGTTTCTCCTACGAGCAGTACTTC. It yields the protein CASSGGPSFSYEQYF.

The CDR3, as DNA: TGTGCCAGCAGCCTAACAGGGGGCTGGTATGGCTACACCTTC. It yields the protein CASSLTGGWYGYTF. The V call is TRBV25-1, the J call TRBJ1-2; 9 bases are a match to TRBD1. With V trimmed by 6 bases and J by 5 bases, 7 bases remained unmatched. The CDR3 runs 14 residues. Germline V gene lookup returns CDR1 MGHDK and CDR2 SYGVNS.